Each of the 16 T cell receptor beta chains below was sequenced from the same sample in a study of T-cell memory formation after mild COVID-19. TCRdb processed the 5' RACE reads anew with MiXCR; each CDR3 protein has one entry. The table includes about 140,000 distinct CDR3 sequences, approximately 25% detected once. Sequencing was carried out using PBMCs or a T cell subset sorted from them (not recorded which). The receptors were gathered from an adult woman who had mild COVID-19 (a few samples of this study predate the infection). Cell type and time point are not known.

The table lists this clonotype with a few counts. The V gene is TRBV5-1, the J gene TRBJ1-1; 9 bases fit TRBD1. The CDR3 contains 15 residues. Germline CDR1 SGHRS, CDR2 YFSETQ. V shed 5 bases, J shed 6 bases, and the junction held 11 bases outside the gene matches. DNA for the CDR3: TGCGCCAGCAGGTTGCTTCACAGGGGGCTGCCTGAAGCTTTCTTT. It translates to CASRLLHRGLPEAFF.

CDR3 DNA sequence: TGTGCCAGCAGTTATTCAGCGGGAGTCTTGAATGAGCAGTTCTTC. Its translation is CASSYSAGVLNEQFF. The chain has TRBV6-5 and TRBJ2-1; 8 nucleotides line up with TRBD2. The CDR3 contains 15 residues. V was clipped by 3 bases and J by 7 bases; unmatched bases: 8. Germline CDR1 reads MNHEY; CDR2 reads SVGAGI.

The V and J genes are TRBV24-1 and TRBJ2-5, with 9 bases lining up with TRBD1. Unmatched junction bases numbered 6, after V lost 3 bases and J lost 2 bases. This CDR3 contains 16 residues. CDR1 is KGHDR and CDR2 is SFDVKD in the germline V gene. Here the CDR3 DNA reads TGTGCCACCAGTGATCCCGGACAGGGGACGCAAGAGACCCAGTACTTC. Amino acids: CATSDPGQGTQETQYF.

This clonotype appeared a few times. V usage is TRBV24-1 and J usage is TRBJ2-2; no clear D gene. V shed 5 bases and J shed 3 bases, with 6 bases lying between them. There are 13 residues in the CDR3. CDR1 and CDR2 from the germline V gene are KGHDR and SFDVKD. The CDR3 nucleotides read TGTGCCACCAGTGCCCCAGACACCGGGGAGCTGTTTTTT. Protein sequence: CATSAPDTGELFF.

The chain has TRBV2 and TRBJ2-5; no clear D gene. V dropped 3 bases and J dropped 9 bases, with 14 bases sitting between them. This CDR3 region has 13 residues. Germline CDR1 SNHLY, CDR2 FYNNEI. CDR3 DNA: TGTGCCAGCAGTGATTTGACCTCCGTGGCCCAGTACTTC. Amino acids: CASSDLTSVAQYF.

Details on this clonotype: The junction and the germline gene differ at one end; a read error may be behind it. V usage is TRBV29-1 and J usage is TRBJ2-5; weak D call: TRBD1 (6 bases). The CDR3 spans 17 residues. CDR1 is SQVTM and CDR2 is ANQGSEA in the germline V gene. The CDR3 is CSAETMTGVPYQETQYF. The CDR3 DNA is TGCAGCGCTGAAACAATGACAGGAGTACCGTACCAAGAGACCCAGTACTTC. The variable domain in full, with the rest retrieved from reference TRBV29-1 and TRBJ2-5, is SAVISQKPSRDICQRGTSLTIQCQVDSQVTMMFWYRQQPGQSLTLIATANQGSEATYESGFVIDKFPISRPNLTFSTLTVSNMSPEDSSIYLCSAETMTGVPYQETQYFGPGTRLLVL.

The chain couples TRBV7-9 to TRBJ1-3, with D hard to call. The CDR3 consists of 15 residues. The V end was cut by 6 bases, the J end by 0 bases, with 12 bases between. CDR1 is SEHNR, CDR2 FQNEAQ, per germline (reference sequence). The CDR3 DNA reads TGTGCCAGCAGAGGCGACGGGTCCTCTGGAAACACCATATATTTT. It codes for CASRGDGSSGNTIYF. The complete variable domain, with remaining parts taken from reference TRBV7-9 and TRBJ1-3, reads DTGVSQNPRHKITKRGQNVTFRCDPISEHNRLYWYRQTLGQGPEFLTYFQNEAQLEKSRLLSDRFSAERPKGSFSTLEIQRTEQGDSAMYLCASRGDGSSGNTIYFGEGSWLTVV.

This clonotype came up a few times. The chain uses TRBV5-5 and TRBJ2-2; no definite D call. Germline CDR1 and CDR2: SGHKS and YYEKEE (reference sequence). The length of the CDR3 is 14 residues. V dropped 4 bases and J dropped 4 bases, with 11 bases sitting between them. Here the CDR3 DNA reads TGTGCCAGCAGCACGTTGTTCGGCACCGGGGAGCTGTTTTTT. Its protein product is CASSTLFGTGELFF.

V gene TRBV12-3 or TRBV12-4 combines with J gene TRBJ2-5, with 7 bases lining up with TRBD2. The CDR3 contains 13 residues. Trimming removed 8 bases from V and 10 bases from J; junction bases left unmatched: 13. CDR3 amino acids: CASWSGSKRGQYF. In DNA, the CDR3 is TGTGCCAGCTGGTCGGGGTCGAAGCGGGGCCAGTACTTC.

The CDR3 here is CASRSPGTDTQYF. DNA of the CDR3: TGTGCCAGTCGAAGTCCAGGGACAGATACGCAGTATTTT. V usage is TRBV7-9 and J usage is TRBJ2-3; perhaps TRBD1 as D (5 bases). Trimming shortened V by 9 bases and J by 3 bases, and 13 bases separated the two germline ends. Germline V gives CDR1 SEHNR, CDR2 FQNEAQ (reference sequence). The CDR3 covers 13 residues.

This chain connects TRBV3-1 to TRBJ1-2, with D perhaps matching TRBD1 (5 bases). CDR1 is LGHDT and CDR2 is YNNKEL in the germline V gene (reference sequence). The CDR3 consists of 13 residues. Trimming pared 1 base from V and 4 bases from J, leaving 7 bases between. The CDR3 loop reads CASSQVGGYGYTF. CDR3 coding DNA: TGTGCCAGCAGCCAAGTCGGGGGCTATGGCTACACCTTC.

CDR3 in amino acids: CASSQEGRDFYEQYF. CDR3 in DNA: TGCGCCAGCAGCCAAGAAGGCAGGGACTTTTACGAGCAGTACTTC. The V gene is TRBV4-1, the J gene TRBJ2-7, with a weak D call TRBD2 (6 bases). The CDR3 is 15 amino acids. The germline V gene encodes CDR1 MGHRA and CDR2 YSYEKL. V gave up 0 bases and J gave up 4 bases, with 13 bases separating them.

This clonotype was found a few times. The chain joins TRBV7-9 to TRBJ2-1; either TRBD1 or TRBD2 may supply D (5 bases each). Germline lookup yields CDR1 SEHNR and CDR2 FQNEAQ (reference sequence). The CDR3 runs 14 residues. Trimming removed 9 bases from V and 0 bases from J, with 12 bases in between. CDR3 sequence reads: CASTGRGSYNEQFF. Here the CDR3 DNA reads TGTGCCAGTACAGGTCGGGGCTCCTACAATGAGCAGTTCTTC.

This clonotype has a handful of counts. The chain uses TRBV11-2 and TRBJ2-7; 12 bases are a match to TRBD2. CDR3 length: 17 amino acids. Germline V lookup: CDR1 SGHAT, CDR2 FQNNGV. Unmatched junction bases numbered 8, after V lost 2 bases and J lost 3 bases. The CDR3 region has the DNA TGTGCCAGCAGCTTATCCTCACTAGCGGGAGGCTTCTACGAGCAGTACTTC. The encoded protein is CASSLSSLAGGFYEQYF.

A few counts support this clonotype. V and J are TRBV6-2 or TRBV6-3 and TRBJ2-7, with TRBD1 matching 7 bases. V gave up 3 bases and J gave up 0 bases; unmatched junction bases: 11. This CDR3 is built from 17 residues. CDR1 and CDR2 from the germline V gene are MNHEY and SVGEGT. The CDR3 sequence: CASSYARGQSISYEQYF. The CDR3 region has the DNA TGTGCCAGCAGTTATGCCAGGGGACAGTCGATCTCCTACGAGCAGTACTTC.

This clonotype was seen a few times. This chain joins TRBV6-2 or TRBV6-3 and TRBJ1-4; 9 bases match TRBD1. The CDR3 is 16 residues long. Per the germline V gene, CDR1 is MNHEY and CDR2 is SVGEGT. The V and J ends lost 8 bases and 6 bases, in that order; junction bases with no gene match: 13. CDR3: CASGMGPTGGYEKLFF. The DNA of the CDR3 is TGTGCCAGCGGCATGGGACCGACAGGGGGATATGAAAAACTGTTTTTT.